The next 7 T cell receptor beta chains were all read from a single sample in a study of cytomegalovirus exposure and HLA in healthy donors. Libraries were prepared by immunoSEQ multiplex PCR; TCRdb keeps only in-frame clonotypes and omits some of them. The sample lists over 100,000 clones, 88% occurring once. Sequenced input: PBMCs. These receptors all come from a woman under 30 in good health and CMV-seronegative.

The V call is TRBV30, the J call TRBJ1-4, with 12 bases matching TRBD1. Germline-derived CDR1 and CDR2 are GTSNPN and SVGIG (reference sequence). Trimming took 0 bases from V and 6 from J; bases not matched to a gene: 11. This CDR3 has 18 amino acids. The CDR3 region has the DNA TGTGCCTGGAGTGTACGGGGGGACAGGGGGCTTGGGTATGAAAAACTGTTTTTT. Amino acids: CAWSVRGDRGLGYEKLFF.

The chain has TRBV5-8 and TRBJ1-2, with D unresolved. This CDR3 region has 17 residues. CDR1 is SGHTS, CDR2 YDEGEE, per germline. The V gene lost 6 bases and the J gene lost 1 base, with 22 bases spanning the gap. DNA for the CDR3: TGTGCCAGCAAACCCTACTCTACGTCTCCCCTTAACTATGGCTACACCTTC. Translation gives CASKPYSTSPLNYGYTF.

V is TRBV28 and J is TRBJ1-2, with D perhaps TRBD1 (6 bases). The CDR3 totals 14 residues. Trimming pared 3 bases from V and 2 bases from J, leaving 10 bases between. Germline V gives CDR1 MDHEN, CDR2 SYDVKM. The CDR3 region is CASSFLDRNYGYTF. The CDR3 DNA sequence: TGTGCCAGCAGTTTTCTAGACAGGAACTATGGCTACACCTTC.

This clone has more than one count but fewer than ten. For the CDR3, the DNA is TGTGCCAGCAGCTTAGACTGGCAGGGTGAAAACACCATATATTTT. Translating gives CASSLDWQGENTIYF. V usage is TRBV7-8 and J usage is TRBJ1-3; possibly TRBD1 for D (5 bases). CDR1 SGHVS and CDR2 FQNEAQ come from the germline V gene. V was pared by 1 base and J by 6 bases, with 13 bases between. There are 15 residues in the CDR3.

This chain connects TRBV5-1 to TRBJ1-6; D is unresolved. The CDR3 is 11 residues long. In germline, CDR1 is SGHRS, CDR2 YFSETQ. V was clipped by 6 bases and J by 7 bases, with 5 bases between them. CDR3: CASTRNSPLHF. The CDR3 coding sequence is TGCGCCAGCACTCGGAATTCACCCCTCCACTTT.

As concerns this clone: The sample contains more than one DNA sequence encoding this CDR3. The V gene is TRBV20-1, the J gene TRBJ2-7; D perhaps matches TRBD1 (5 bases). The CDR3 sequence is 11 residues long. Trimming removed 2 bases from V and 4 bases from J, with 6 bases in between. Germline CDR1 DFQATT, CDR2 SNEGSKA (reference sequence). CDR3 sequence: CSARRGYEQYF. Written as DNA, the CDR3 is TGCAGTGCTAGAAGGGGTTACGAGCAGTACTTC.

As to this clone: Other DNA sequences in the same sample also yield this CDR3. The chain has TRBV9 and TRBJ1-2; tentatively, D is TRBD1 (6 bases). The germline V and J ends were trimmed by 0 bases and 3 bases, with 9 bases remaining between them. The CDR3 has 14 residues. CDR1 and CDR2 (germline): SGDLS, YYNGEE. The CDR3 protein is CASSVGGGDYGYTF. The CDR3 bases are TGTGCCAGCAGCGTAGGAGGGGGAGACTATGGCTACACCTTC.